The rows below give T cell receptor beta chains drawn from one sample of a study of shared clonotypes between healthy human individuals. TCRdb keeps only in-frame clones here, not all; method: immunoSEQ multiplex PCR. This table holds some 2.1 million clones, about 95% found once. Sequencing was performed on naive CD4+ T cells sorted from blood. Receptor source: a man aged 18 to 30 in good health. CDR3s leave out the opening cysteine and the closing phenylalanine or tryptophan. The order of the fields is V gene, J gene, CDR3 protein.

v_call: TRBV4-3; j_call: TRBJ2-5; cdr3_aa: ASSQDLTKRETQY
v_call: TRBV5-4; j_call: TRBJ2-5; cdr3_aa: ASSLVGQETQY
v_call: TRBV5-4; j_call: TRBJ2-7; cdr3_aa: ASSLQPPTTYEQY
v_call: TRBV10-3; j_call: TRBJ2-3; cdr3_aa: AISGLAGTDTQY
v_call: TRBV5-8; j_call: TRBJ2-5; cdr3_aa: ASSLFSQETQY
v_call: TRBV6-1; j_call: TRBJ1-4; cdr3_aa: ASSGVGTLF
v_call: TRBV5-1; j_call: TRBJ2-7; cdr3_aa: ASNSQSGGTYEQY
v_call: TRBV4-3; j_call: TRBJ1-2; cdr3_aa: ASSQADRNFYGYT
v_call: TRBV5-4; j_call: TRBJ1-2; cdr3_aa: ASSLAGRDYGGYT
v_call: TRBV7-9; j_call: TRBJ1-3; cdr3_aa: ASSAWTGSGNTIY
v_call: TRBV9; j_call: TRBJ2-2; cdr3_aa: ASSVGITNTGELF
v_call: TRBV5-5; j_call: TRBJ1-2; cdr3_aa: ASSYSVGYT
v_call: TRBV7-9; j_call: TRBJ1-6; cdr3_aa: ASSPQVVGRGTSPLH
v_call: TRBV7-2; j_call: TRBJ1-1; cdr3_aa: ASSFVNTEAF
v_call: TRBV10-2; j_call: TRBJ2-7; cdr3_aa: ASSLNREQY
v_call: TRBV15; j_call: TRBJ2-3; cdr3_aa: ATSSGGKGTDTQY
v_call: TRBV30; j_call: TRBJ2-1; cdr3_aa: AWSVRGAGEQF
v_call: TRBV18; j_call: TRBJ2-5; cdr3_aa: ASSPRLRETQY
v_call: TRBV18; j_call: TRBJ1-3; cdr3_aa: ASSPGQGLSSGNTIY
v_call: TRBV7-8; j_call: TRBJ2-6; cdr3_aa: ASSDRRVGANVLT
v_call: TRBV5-4; j_call: TRBJ2-3; cdr3_aa: ASSLKAVSDTQY
v_call: TRBV5-6; j_call: TRBJ1-1; cdr3_aa: ASSPGQGRTEAF
v_call: TRBV30; j_call: TRBJ2-2; cdr3_aa: ACPYRGRGELF
v_call: TRBV5-4; j_call: TRBJ2-1; cdr3_aa: ASSLLRQGGGSEQF
v_call: TRBV9; j_call: TRBJ2-2; cdr3_aa: ASSPPGWRERELF
v_call: TRBV29-1; j_call: TRBJ2-5; cdr3_aa: SGLGETQY
v_call: TRBV29-1; j_call: TRBJ2-7; cdr3_aa: SVPTGTGNEQY
v_call: TRBV5-1; j_call: TRBJ2-5; cdr3_aa: ASSPGSQETQY
v_call: TRBV5-1; j_call: TRBJ2-7; cdr3_aa: ASSLTGQKAGGRYEQY
v_call: TRBV6-5; j_call: TRBJ1-2; cdr3_aa: ASSYSAVYGYT
v_call: TRBV6-1; j_call: TRBJ2-3; cdr3_aa: ASRLEGGTDTQY
v_call: TRBV25-1; j_call: TRBJ1-1; cdr3_aa: ASMSTRDLTEAF
v_call: TRBV7-3; j_call: TRBJ2-2; cdr3_aa: ASSPLGGAVPGELF
v_call: TRBV27; j_call: TRBJ1-1; cdr3_aa: ASSLRQGATTEAF
v_call: TRBV30; j_call: TRBJ2-5; cdr3_aa: AWSRDPGTQY
v_call: TRBV6-1; j_call: TRBJ2-7; cdr3_aa: ASEAGGRVYEQY
v_call: TRBV10-3; j_call: TRBJ2-7; cdr3_aa: AISGTGLTYEQY
v_call: TRBV6-5; j_call: TRBJ2-7; cdr3_aa: ASRDDRGPYEQY
v_call: TRBV27; j_call: TRBJ2-7; cdr3_aa: ASSPGVEQY
v_call: TRBV6-6; j_call: TRBJ2-7; cdr3_aa: ASSYGQNYEQY
v_call: TRBV7-2; j_call: TRBJ2-7; cdr3_aa: ASSVGDYFPGEQY
v_call: TRBV11-2; j_call: TRBJ2-1; cdr3_aa: ASSDDLREQF
v_call: TRBV25-1; j_call: TRBJ2-3; cdr3_aa: ASLEFTDTQY
v_call: TRBV5-1; j_call: TRBJ2-2; cdr3_aa: ASSQLTAGAAGELF
v_call: TRBV4-1; j_call: TRBJ1-4; cdr3_aa: ASSQPGLLKEKLF
v_call: TRBV5-1; j_call: TRBJ1-1; cdr3_aa: ASSLARGGTEAF
v_call: TRBV4-2; j_call: TRBJ2-2; cdr3_aa: ASSQELGYYTGELF
v_call: TRBV29-1; j_call: TRBJ2-3; cdr3_aa: SHKPGLTTDTQY
v_call: TRBV9; j_call: TRBJ2-1; cdr3_aa: ASSYRGVLF
v_call: TRBV18; j_call: TRBJ2-6; cdr3_aa: ASLAGGSSGANVLT
v_call: TRBV5-1; j_call: TRBJ1-4; cdr3_aa: ASSLSTGRDLKKLF
v_call: TRBV28; j_call: TRBJ1-5; cdr3_aa: ASRQGGNQPQH
v_call: TRBV6-5; j_call: TRBJ2-5; cdr3_aa: ASSYKAGGLEETQY
v_call: TRBV5-1; j_call: TRBJ2-3; cdr3_aa: ASSLEQATDTQY